The 27 T cell receptor beta chains below were found in one sample sequenced in a study of radiation and T cells in renal cell carcinoma. This sample's time point: blood 2 weeks post-SBRT. Treatment noted: 15 Gy SBRT to primary tumor, nephrectomy 4 weeks later. Libraries were prepared by immunoSEQ multiplex PCR; TCRdb keeps only in-frame clonotypes and omits some of them. The repertoire holds some 50,000 clones, with more than 80% as singletons. Source: blood, taken from a patient whose treatment included radiotherapy and nephrectomy. The receptors were gathered from a woman aged 70 to 79 with renal cell carcinoma.

CDR3 nucleotide sequence: TGTGCCAGTAGTATAGGTGGCGTGGGGGGGACTGAAGCTTTCTTT. This sequence encodes CASSIGGVGGTEAFF. J is TRBJ1-1 and V is TRBV19; perhaps TRBD1 as D (5 bases). CDR3 length: 15 residues. The ends were cut back, 1 base at V and 5 bases at J, with 14 bases in the middle. Germline CDR1 and CDR2: LNHDA and SQIVND (reference sequence).

The V and J genes are TRBV6-5 and TRBJ1-4, with 7 bases fitting TRBD1. Germline loops: CDR1 MNHEY, CDR2 SVGAGI. The CDR3 consists of 15 residues. With V trimmed by 2 bases and J by 3 bases, 3 bases remained unmatched. The CDR3 protein is CASSYTGVANEKLFF. The CDR3 DNA sequence: TGTGCCAGCAGTTACACAGGGGTTGCTAATGAAAAACTGTTTTTT.

This clone occurred a few times. This chain uses TRBV5-4 with TRBJ2-3, with 10 bases identical to TRBD2. Germline V CDR1 and CDR2: SGHNT, YYREEE (reference sequence). This CDR3 has 15 amino acids. V lost 4 bases, J lost 4 bases, and 6 bases stayed unmatched. In DNA form, the CDR3 reads TGTGCCAGCAGCCCCGGGCTAGCGGGGGCAGATACGCAGTATTTT. Its translation is CASSPGLAGADTQYF.

J is TRBJ2-5 and V is TRBV4-2, with TRBD2 identical over 8 bases. The CDR3 has 15 residues. Looked up from germline, CDR1 is LGHNA and CDR2 is YNFKEQ. V shed 6 bases, J shed 5 bases, and the junction held 11 bases outside the gene matches. CDR3 bases: TGTGCCAGCAGTCGCAGCGGGAGAGGGGAGGAGACCCAGTACTTC. This encodes CASSRSGRGEETQYF.

The genes are TRBV6-5 and TRBJ2-7; D perhaps matches TRBD2 (6 bases). Germline CDR1 and CDR2: MNHEY and SVGAGI. V gave up 5 bases and J gave up 3 bases, with 17 bases separating them. This CDR3 spans 15 amino acids. The CDR3 is CASSPFGTGIYEQYF. The DNA for the CDR3 is TGTGCCAGCAGTCCTTTCGGGACTGGTATCTACGAGCAGTACTTC.

Notes on this clone: Different DNA sequences within this sample yield the same CDR3. The chain recombines TRBV9 with TRBJ2-7; TRBD2 agrees at 7 bases. CDR3 length: 16 amino acids. Germline lookup yields CDR1 SGDLS and CDR2 YYNGEE. Germline trimming cut 0 bases from V and 0 bases from J; bases unmatched to any gene: 6. CDR3 amino acids: CASSVGAGDPSYEQYF. In DNA form, the CDR3 reads TGTGCCAGCAGCGTAGGGGCGGGAGACCCCTCCTACGAGCAGTACTTC.

The chain links TRBV5-5 to TRBJ2-7; D may be TRBD1 (5 bases). V was shortened by 2 bases and J by 3 bases, with 12 bases between the two germline ends. CDR1 and CDR2 from the germline V gene are SGHKS and YYEKEE (reference sequence). CDR3 length: 14 residues. For the CDR3, the DNA is TGTGCCAGCAGCTTAGGACAAAAGGTCTACGAGCAGTACTTC. Its protein product is CASSLGQKVYEQYF.

The chain recombines TRBV25-1 with TRBJ2-6, with D perhaps TRBD1 (6 bases). Trimming left V 10 bases short and J 0 bases short, with 22 bases between. Germline-derived CDR1 and CDR2 are MGHDK and SYGVNS. The CDR3 has 18 amino acids. For the CDR3, the DNA is TGTGCCACCGAAGGCCGGGACAACTTTTTCTCTGGGGCCAACGTCCTGACTTTC. Its translation: CATEGRDNFFSGANVLTF.

The chain combines TRBV5-1 with TRBJ2-1, with 8 bases lining up with TRBD1. CDR1 is SGHRS and CDR2 is YFSETQ in the germline V gene. The CDR3 extends over 16 amino acids. V lost 5 bases and J lost 9; bases outside the gene matches: 16. The CDR3 DNA follows: TGCGCCAGCAGTATCCAACCCCCCCCAGGGGGCAGTGAGCAGTTCTTC. Its protein is CASSIQPPPGGSEQFF.

The chain combines TRBV5-1 with TRBJ1-1, with TRBD1 as a possible D gene (5 bases). V lost 0 bases to trimming and J lost 4 bases, with 13 bases between them. The CDR3 totals 15 residues. Germline CDR1 SGHRS, CDR2 YFSETQ. CDR3 loop: CASSLASAGSTEAFF. The CDR3, as DNA: TGCGCCAGCAGCTTGGCCTCAGCAGGGTCCACTGAAGCTTTCTTT.

This chain links TRBV6-5 with TRBJ1-5; D might be TRBD1 (6 bases). V was pared by 8 bases and J by 7 bases, with 15 bases between. The CDR3 runs to 13 residues. CDR1 MNHEY and CDR2 SVGAGI come from the germline V gene. Here the CDR3 reads CASSAGGGQPQHF. Here the CDR3 DNA reads TGTGCCAGCTCGGCCGGCGGGGGCCAGCCCCAGCATTTT.

The chain links TRBV29-1 to TRBJ1-2, with 7 bases matching TRBD1. CDR1 is SQVTM, CDR2 ANQGSEA, per germline. The CDR3 is 12 amino acids. V dropped 7 bases and J dropped 4; count of bases not matched to a gene: 6. The CDR3 sequence is CSDDRDLYGYTF. DNA for the CDR3: TGCAGCGACGACAGGGACCTCTATGGCTACACCTTC.

This clone was picked up a small number of times. The genes are TRBV14 and TRBJ1-1; TRBD1 is a possible D gene (5 bases). Trimming took off 9 bases at V and 4 bases at J, with 15 bases between the two ends. This CDR3 region has 13 residues. The germline V gene has CDR1 SGHDN and CDR2 FVKESK. This chain's CDR3 is CASKLGGSTEAFF. The CDR3 nucleotides are TGTGCCAGTAAACTCGGGGGGAGCACTGAAGCTTTCTTT.

The V and J genes are TRBV27 and TRBJ2-4, with TRBD2 as a possible D gene (5 bases). Germline V gene lookup returns CDR1 MNHEY and CDR2 SMNVEV (reference sequence). The CDR3 extends over 15 amino acids. Trimming removed 6 bases at V and 3 bases at J, with 15 bases between. CDR3 in amino acids: CASSREGVGKNIQYF. The CDR3 nucleotides are TGTGCCAGCAGCCGGGAAGGAGTAGGCAAAAACATTCAGTACTTC.

This sequence joins TRBV9 and TRBJ2-7; perhaps TRBD2 as D (6 bases). The V end lost 0 bases, the J end lost 2 bases, and 9 bases lay between the germline ends. Germline assignment: CDR1 SGDLS and CDR2 YYNGEE. The CDR3 is 14 residues long. In DNA form, the CDR3 reads TGTGCCAGCAGCGTAGGGGACTCTACCTACGAGCAGTACTTC. Its translation: CASSVGDSTYEQYF. Full variable domain (rest looked up from reference TRBV9 and TRBJ2-7): DSGVTQTPKHLITATGQRVTLRCSPRSGDLSVYWYQQSLDQGLQFLIQYYNGEERAKGNILERFSAQQFPDLHSELNLSSLELGDSALYFCASSVGDSTYEQYFGPGTRLTVT.

This clone came up once. The chain uses TRBV5-8 and TRBJ1-5, with D hard to call. This CDR3 contains 15 residues. Deletions cut 4 bases from V and 0 bases from J, with 11 bases between. Germline V gene lookup returns CDR1 SGHTS and CDR2 YDEGEE. The CDR3 reads CASSAGRISNQPQHF. DNA of the CDR3: TGTGCCAGCAGCGCCGGGAGAATTAGCAATCAGCCCCAGCATTTT.

V usage is TRBV9 and J usage is TRBJ2-2; D could derive from TRBD1 or TRBD2 (5 bases each). V gave up 6 bases and J gave up 0 bases, with 15 bases separating them. The CDR3 spans 16 residues. Germline V lookup: CDR1 SGDLS, CDR2 YYNGEE. The DNA of the CDR3 is TGTGCCAGCAACCCTTCCGGGACCGCGAACACCGGGGAGCTGTTTTTT. It translates to CASNPSGTANTGELFF. The full variable domain, in which reference TRBV9 and TRBJ2-2 provide the parts outside the CDR3, is DSGVTQTPKHLITATGQRVTLRCSPRSGDLSVYWYQQSLDQGLQFLIQYYNGEERAKGNILERFSAQQFPDLHSELNLSSLELGDSALYFCASNPSGTANTGELFFGEGSRLTVL.

The chain couples TRBV2 to TRBJ2-5; the D gene could be TRBD1 or TRBD2 (7 bases each). CDR3 length: 13 residues. Trimming removed 6 bases from V and 5 bases from J, with 13 bases in between. Germline V gene sequence: CDR1 SNHLY, CDR2 FYNNEI. CDR3 nucleotide sequence: TGTGCCAGCAGACGACAGGGAGGGGAGACCCAGTACTTC. Protein product: CASRRQGGETQYF.

The chain employs TRBV7-6 and TRBJ2-5, with 7 bases identical to TRBD1. The CDR3 sequence is 15 residues long. Trimming cost V 4 bases and J 4 bases; bases outside gene matches: 9. The germline V gene has CDR1 SGHVS and CDR2 FNYEAQ. The CDR3 sequence is CASSYDRAALETQYF. DNA for the CDR3: TGTGCCAGCAGCTACGACAGGGCTGCCCTAGAGACCCAGTACTTC.

The chain combines TRBV7-3 with TRBJ2-7; D is unclear. V was trimmed by 5 bases and J by 5 bases, leaving 16 bases between them. The CDR3 loop spans 14 amino acids. Germline CDR1 SGHTA, CDR2 FQGTGA. CDR3 in amino acids: CASSVSPEYHEQYF. For the CDR3, the DNA is TGTGCCAGCAGCGTCAGCCCGGAGTACCACGAGCAGTACTTC. Full variable domain (rest looked up from reference TRBV7-3 and TRBJ2-7): GAGVSQTPSNKVTEKGKYVELRCDPISGHTALYWYRQSLGQGPEFLIYFQGTGAADDSGLPNDRFFAVRPEGSVSTLKIQRTERGDSAVYLCASSVSPEYHEQYFGPGTRLTVT.

The chain combines TRBV5-1 with TRBJ1-1; tentatively, D is TRBD1 (6 bases). This CDR3 is built from 15 residues. Trimming shortened V by 0 bases and J by 1 base, and 10 bases separated the two germline ends. Germline values: CDR1 SGHRS, CDR2 YFSETQ. The CDR3 region has the DNA TGCGCCAGCAGCTTGGAGGACAGCGGGAACACTGAAGCTTTCTTT. This codes for CASSLEDSGNTEAFF.

The DNA for the CDR3 is TGTGCCAGCACCCCGGGGCCGAGCTCCTACGAGCAGTACTTC. This gives the protein CASTPGPSSYEQYF. This chain links TRBV7-9 with TRBJ2-7; tentatively, D is TRBD1 or TRBD2 (5 bases each). Germline CDR1 reads SEHNR; CDR2 reads FQNEAQ (reference sequence). The CDR3 loop spans 14 amino acids. V was shortened by 7 bases and J by 0 bases, with 13 bases between the two germline ends.

This chain joins TRBV6-5 and TRBJ1-2, with a weak D call TRBD1 (5 bases). CDR1 and CDR2 (germline): MNHEY, SVGAGI. V lost 5 bases and J lost 4, with 11 bases in between. The CDR3 loop spans 13 amino acids. The CDR3 spells CASSRDGTYGYTF. CDR3 DNA sequence: TGTGCCAGCAGTAGGGACGGCACCTATGGCTACACCTTC.

The V and J genes are TRBV27 and TRBJ1-6, with 8 bases aligning to TRBD1. Per the germline V gene, CDR1 is MNHEY and CDR2 is SMNVEV (reference sequence). V dropped 6 bases and J dropped 0; count of bases not matched to a gene: 4. The CDR3 spans 16 residues. CDR3 sequence: CASRRQGSSYNSPLHF. CDR3 nucleotide sequence: TGTGCCAGCAGACGACAGGGGAGCTCCTATAATTCACCCCTCCACTTT.

The CDR3 nucleotides are TGTGCCAGCAGCTCCCAGGGTGGCGTGGAGACCCAGTACTTC. This codes for CASSSQGGVETQYF. The chain couples TRBV7-3 to TRBJ2-5, with D possibly being TRBD1 (5 bases). Germline values: CDR1 SGHTA, CDR2 FQGTGA. Trimming took off 4 bases at V and 5 bases at J, with 14 bases between the two ends. The CDR3 has 14 residues.

The chain couples TRBV28 to TRBJ1-3; unclear D gene. The CDR3 totals 14 residues. From germline, CDR1 is MDHEN and CDR2 SYDVKM. Trimming shortened V by 5 bases and J by 0 bases, and 8 bases separated the two germline ends. The CDR3 spells CASSETLSGNTIYF. The CDR3, as DNA: TGTGCCAGCAGTGAGACCCTCTCTGGAAACACCATATATTTT.

The CDR3, as DNA: TGCGCCAGCAGCGCAACTACCCCGGGCTACGAGCAGTACTTC. Translating gives CASSATTPGYEQYF. The chain recombines TRBV5-1 with TRBJ2-7; D is ambiguous. The V end was cut by 4 bases, the J end by 3 bases, with 14 bases between. The germline V gene encodes CDR1 SGHRS and CDR2 YFSETQ. The CDR3 runs 14 residues.